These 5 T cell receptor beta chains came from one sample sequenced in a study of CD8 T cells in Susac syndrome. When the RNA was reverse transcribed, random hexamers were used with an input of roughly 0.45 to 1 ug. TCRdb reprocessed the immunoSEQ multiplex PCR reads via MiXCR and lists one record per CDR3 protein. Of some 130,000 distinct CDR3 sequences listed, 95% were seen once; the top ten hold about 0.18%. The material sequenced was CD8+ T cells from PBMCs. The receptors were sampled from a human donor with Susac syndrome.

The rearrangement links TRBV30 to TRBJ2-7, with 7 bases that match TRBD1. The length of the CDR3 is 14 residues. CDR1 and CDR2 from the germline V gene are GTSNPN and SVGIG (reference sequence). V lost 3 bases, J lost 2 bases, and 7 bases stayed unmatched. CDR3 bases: TGTGCCTGGAGGGATACCGGGACAGCCTACGAGCAGTACTTC. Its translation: CAWRDTGTAYEQYF.

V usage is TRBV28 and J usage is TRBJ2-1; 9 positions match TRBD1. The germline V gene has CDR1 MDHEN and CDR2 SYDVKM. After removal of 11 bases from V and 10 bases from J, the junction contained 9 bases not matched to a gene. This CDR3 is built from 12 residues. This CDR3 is CAEGQGPSEQFF. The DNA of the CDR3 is TGTGCCGAGGGACAGGGTCCCTCGGAGCAGTTCTTC. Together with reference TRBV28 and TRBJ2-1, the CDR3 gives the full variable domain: DVKVTQSSRYLVKRTGEKVFLECVQDMDHENMFWYRQDPGLGLRLIYFSYDVKMKEKGDIPEGYSVSREKKERFSLILESASTNQTSMYLCAEGQGPSEQFFGPGTRLTVL.

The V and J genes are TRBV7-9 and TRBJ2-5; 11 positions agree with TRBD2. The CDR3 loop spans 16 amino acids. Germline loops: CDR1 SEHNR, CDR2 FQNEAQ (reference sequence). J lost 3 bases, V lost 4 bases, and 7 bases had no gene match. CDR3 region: CASSYRPGLAEETQYF. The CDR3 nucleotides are TGTGCCAGCAGCTACCGACCGGGACTAGCGGAAGAGACCCAGTACTTC.

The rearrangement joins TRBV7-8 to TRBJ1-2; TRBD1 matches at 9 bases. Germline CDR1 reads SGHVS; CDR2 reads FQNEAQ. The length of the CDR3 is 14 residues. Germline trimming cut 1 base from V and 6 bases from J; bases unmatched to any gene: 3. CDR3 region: CASSLGQGEDGYTF. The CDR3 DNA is TGTGCCAGCAGCTTAGGACAGGGGGAGGATGGCTACACCTTC.

DNA of the CDR3: TGCGCCAGCAGCCAAGATGCCAGGACCTATGGCTACACCTTC. Protein product: CASSQDARTYGYTF. The chain uses TRBV4-1 and TRBJ1-2; D gene uncertain. Trimming took off 0 bases at V and 4 bases at J, with 9 bases between the two ends. The CDR3 is 14 residues long. Germline lookup yields CDR1 MGHRA and CDR2 YSYEKL.